Here is one T cell receptor (beta chain) with its context. This clone was recorded only once. What antigen it recognizes has not been identified. No qualities accompany the bases; no much larger clone lies one base away. From cysteine to phenylalanine, the CDR3 is 17 amino acids long. The CDR3 DNA has 51 bases and is translated from base 1. Sequences LNHDA (CDR1) and SQIVND (CDR2) are obtained from the germline V gene (reference sequence). A distance of 15 bases separates the germline ends of V and J, which lose 3 bases and 0 bases respectively. The entry originates in a study of PD-1 blockade in classical Hodgkin lymphoma (dated by TCRdb to 2019 to 2021). Some background on the complete study: Nivolumab dosing was 3 mg/kg intravenously every 2 weeks, continuing until either disease progression or unacceptable toxicity. To define a peripheral blood immune signature of response to PD-1 blockade in classical Hodgkin lymphoma, the study combined TCR beta sequencing with CyTOF.

The Qiagen DNeasy kit was used to extract genomic DNA both from unsorted PBMCs and from the negatively selected CD4+ and CD8+ fractions. Amplification of TCR beta CDR3 regions was done by immunoSEQ multiplex PCR with primers that anneal to V and J segments. A synthetic immune receptor repertoire was used to minimize amplification bias, and remaining bias was computationally removed after sequencing. The source study handled its data this way. Custom Python scripts were used to quantify repertoire diversity as the Shannon entropy index. Unsorted, CD4+ and CD8+ repertoires were analyzed separately, except in combined analyses where CD4+ and CD8+ sequences were merged in silico. A clone counted as expanded when the clone's frequency after treatment rose at least 2-fold relative to C1D1, and clones undetected at baseline were given a pseudocount of 0.5. Clones with 0 or 1 copy at C1D1 were defined as singleton clones, while clones with 2 or more copies were defined as non-singleton clones. Clones expanded in unsorted samples were labelled as CD4+, CD8+ or unknown by matching protein sequences in sorted samples from the same patient. Wilcoxon tests on paired samples were used to test changes in diversity from C1D1 to C4D1. TCRdb took over this immuneACCESS table, retaining in-frame rearrangements with V and J assigned. Such tables are incomplete; in checked studies, under half of the missing clones stem from an unresolved V gene, and the remainder is unexplained. That table gives V, J and clone size, and the DNA gave D and trimming. Here the sample has about 58,000 clones; 80% to 95% occur a single time. The top ten constitute around 9.3% of the sample.

Reading the label with the study, this specimen's time point is: cycle 2 day 1 (C2D1) of nivolumab. All trial patients had relapsed after autologous stem cell transplantation, with cohorts A, B and C differing in prior brentuximab vedotin exposure. A total of over 50 patients with relapsed/refractory classical Hodgkin lymphoma made up the trial cohort, and each patient's best overall response was complete response, partial response or progressive disease. Trial patients were treated with single-agent nivolumab in the multi-cohort phase II CheckMate 205 trial. Best overall response was determined by an independent review committee according to the 2007 International Working Group response criteria. PBMCs from the trial were collected at three points: immediately before nivolumab initiation (C1D1), and during therapy at cycle 2 day 1 and cycle 4 day 1. Peripheral blood was collected in 8 mL Vacutainer Cell Preparation Tubes, from which PBMCs were isolated by centrifugation and then cryopreserved.

What the work shows at the level of the full study, not this receptor alone: Baseline TCR diversity was reported as lower in newly diagnosed patients than in healthy donors, and lower still in relapsed/refractory patients. Lower diversity was observed in patients in whom nivolumab was started less than 1 year after ASCT, and these patients were excluded from later analyses so that confounding by immune reconstitution would be avoided. A significant rise by C4D1 was seen in CD4+ but not CD8+ TCR diversity (p=0.0027 vs p=0.16), with the rise being most apparent in complete responders (p=0.02). Baseline diversity similar to that of newly diagnosed patients was observed in trial patients achieving complete response, whereas significantly lower diversity was observed in partial responders and progressors. The study covered only a single clinical trial cohort, and the causes of the repertoire differences, possibly disease activity or prior therapy, were still not defined.

This TCR was sampled from a human donor with classical Hodgkin lymphoma. This material consisted of peripheral blood mononuclear cells (PBMCs), taken before the second cycle of nivolumab. The sequence links TRBV19 to TRBJ1-5; the D gene is not confidently resolved. The CDR3 protein is CASSIGSRTDSNQPQHF. The nucleotide sequence is TGTGCCAGTAGTATTGGGTCCAGGACGGATAGCAATCAGCCCCAGCATTTT.